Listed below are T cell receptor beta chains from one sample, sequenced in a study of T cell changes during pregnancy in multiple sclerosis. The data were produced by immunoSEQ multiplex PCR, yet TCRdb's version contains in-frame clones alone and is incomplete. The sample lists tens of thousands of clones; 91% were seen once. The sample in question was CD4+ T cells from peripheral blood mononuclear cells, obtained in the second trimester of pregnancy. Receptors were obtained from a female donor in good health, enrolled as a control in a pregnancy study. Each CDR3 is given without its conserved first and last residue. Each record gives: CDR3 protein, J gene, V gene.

ASSFGTSLKPDHEQY | TRBJ2-7 | TRBV13
ASKTEVYNSPLH | TRBJ1-6 | TRBV6-5
ASGRPRGEGTDEQF | TRBJ2-1 | TRBV10-2
ASSWTGDRVSEQY | TRBJ2-7 | TRBV5-1
ASSIAKDYPSTDTQY | TRBJ2-3 | TRBV19
ASSPGLVGLYNEQF | TRBJ2-1 | TRBV6-4
ASSYPSGTGPNEQF | TRBJ2-1 | TRBV6-5
ASSELQGASEAF | TRBJ1-1 | TRBV6-1
ASRPGQGWYQPQH | TRBJ1-5 | TRBV6-5
ASSQGGASGVETQY | TRBJ2-5 | TRBV4-2
ASTRDRSSYNEQF | TRBJ2-1 | TRBV19
ASWTASNGQY | TRBJ2-3 | TRBV2
ATSRAPGYGYT | TRBJ1-2 | TRBV15
ASSVGLLWHEQY | TRBJ2-7 | TRBV9
ASSPKPGLAVPKY | TRBJ2-7 | TRBV5-1
ASSLEGGAIQY | TRBJ2-4 | TRBV5-1
ASSQTGLNQPQH | TRBJ1-5 | TRBV18
ASSVGASDYNEQF | TRBJ2-1 | TRBV9
ASSRVAGGRNEQF | TRBJ2-1 | TRBV7-3
ASSPGTRKIDEQY | TRBJ2-7 | TRBV5-1
ASSRTGSYGYT | TRBJ1-2 | TRBV19
ASSNYNNSPLH | TRBJ1-6 | TRBV19
ASSGWEILGSPLH | TRBJ1-6 | TRBV9
ASSSPGQGYEQY | TRBJ2-7 | TRBV5-4
ASSLDGRGEGYT | TRBJ1-2 | TRBV5-1
ASSPGTGLSYEQY | TRBJ2-7 | TRBV28
ASSLGTGQDNEQF | TRBJ2-1 | TRBV11-2
ASRDRGPGELF | TRBJ2-2 | TRBV2
ASTDKLKQF | TRBJ2-1 | TRBV2
SVAPAARGKINEQF | TRBJ2-1 | TRBV29-1
ASSFGSGELF | TRBJ2-2 | TRBV5-5
ASSSESYEQY | TRBJ2-7 | TRBV5-1
ASSYRYNEQF | TRBJ2-1 | TRBV7-9